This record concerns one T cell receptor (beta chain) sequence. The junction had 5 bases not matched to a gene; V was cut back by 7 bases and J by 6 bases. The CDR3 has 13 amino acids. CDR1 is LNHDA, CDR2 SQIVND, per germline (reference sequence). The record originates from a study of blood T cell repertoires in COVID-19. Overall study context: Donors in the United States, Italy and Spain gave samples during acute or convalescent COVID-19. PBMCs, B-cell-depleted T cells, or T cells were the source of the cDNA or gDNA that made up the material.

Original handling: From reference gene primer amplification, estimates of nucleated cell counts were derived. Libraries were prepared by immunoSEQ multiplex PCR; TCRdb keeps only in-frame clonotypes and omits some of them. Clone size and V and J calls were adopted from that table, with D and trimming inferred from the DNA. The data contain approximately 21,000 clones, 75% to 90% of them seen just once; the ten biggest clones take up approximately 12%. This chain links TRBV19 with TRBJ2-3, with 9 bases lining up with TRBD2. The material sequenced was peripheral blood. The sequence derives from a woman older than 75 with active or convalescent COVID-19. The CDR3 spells CASTLAGADTQYF. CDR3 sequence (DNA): TGTGCCAGTACATTAGCGGGAGCGGATACGCAGTATTTT.